This T cell receptor beta chain is from a study of blood T cells in healthy people across ages. General study results and limits: Among T cells, TCR beta diversity per million cells dropped roughly linearly as age rose. More naive CD4+ cells and higher diversity marked long-lived donors relative to aged donors.

Primers used in a second PCR of about 7 to 12 cycles were a sample-barcoded 5' primer and a J-beta primer mix. The template-switch adaptor, which had 12 random nucleotides, put a tag on each cDNA molecule. Each CDR3 protein gets one entry after TCRdb re-called the 5' RACE reads with MiXCR. The table records about 830,000 distinct CDR3 sequences, over 45% of them present only once. CDR1 and CDR2 from the germline V gene are SGHRS and YFSETQ. The CDR3 sequence is 15 residues long. This clonotype was detected only a few times. Its specificity is unknown. Russia was home to the donors, healthy Caucasian individuals aged about 6 to 90.

The J gene is TRBJ2-1, the V gene TRBV5-1, with TRBD1 matching 11 bases. Judging by the DNA end, TRBJ2-7 fits better; the J call may be wrong. Sequenced: blood. The TCR originated in a man aged 25-40 years in good health. The CDR3 loop is CASSPGQGAHNEQYF. CDR3 DNA: TGCGCCAGCAGCCCCGGACAGGGGGCCCACAATGAGCAGTACTTC.